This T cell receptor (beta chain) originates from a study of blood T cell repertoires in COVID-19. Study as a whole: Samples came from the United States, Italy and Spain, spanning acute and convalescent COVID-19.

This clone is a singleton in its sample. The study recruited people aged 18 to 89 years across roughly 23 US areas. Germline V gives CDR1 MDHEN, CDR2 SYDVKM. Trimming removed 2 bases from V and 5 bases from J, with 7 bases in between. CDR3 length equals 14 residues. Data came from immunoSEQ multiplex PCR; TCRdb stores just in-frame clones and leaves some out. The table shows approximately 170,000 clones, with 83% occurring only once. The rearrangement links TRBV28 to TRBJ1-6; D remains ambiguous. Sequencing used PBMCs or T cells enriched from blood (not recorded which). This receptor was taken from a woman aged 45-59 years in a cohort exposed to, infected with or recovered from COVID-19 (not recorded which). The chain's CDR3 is CASSLRSHNSPLHF. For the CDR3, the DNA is TGTGCCAGCAGTTTAAGGAGTCATAATTCACCCCTCCACTTT.